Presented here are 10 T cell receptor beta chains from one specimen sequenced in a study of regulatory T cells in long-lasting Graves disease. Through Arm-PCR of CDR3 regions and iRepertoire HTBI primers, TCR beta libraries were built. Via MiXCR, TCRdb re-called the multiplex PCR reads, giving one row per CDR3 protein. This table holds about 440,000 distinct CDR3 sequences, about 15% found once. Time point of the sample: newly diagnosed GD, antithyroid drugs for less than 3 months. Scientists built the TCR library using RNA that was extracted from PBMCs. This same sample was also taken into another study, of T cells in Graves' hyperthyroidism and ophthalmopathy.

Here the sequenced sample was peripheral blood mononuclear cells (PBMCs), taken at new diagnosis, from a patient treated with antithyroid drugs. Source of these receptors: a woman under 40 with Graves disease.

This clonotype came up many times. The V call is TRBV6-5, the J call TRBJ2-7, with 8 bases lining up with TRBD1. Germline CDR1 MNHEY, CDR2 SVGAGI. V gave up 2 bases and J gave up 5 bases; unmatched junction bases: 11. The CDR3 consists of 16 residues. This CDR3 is CASSYGQGAVLHEQYF. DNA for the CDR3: TGTGCCAGCAGTTACGGGCAGGGGGCGGTGCTCCACGAGCAGTACTTC.

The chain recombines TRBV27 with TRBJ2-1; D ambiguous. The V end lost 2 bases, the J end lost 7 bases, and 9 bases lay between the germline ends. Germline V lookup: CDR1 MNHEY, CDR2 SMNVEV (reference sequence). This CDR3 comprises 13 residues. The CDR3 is CASSLGSQNEQFF. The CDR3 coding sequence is TGTGCCAGCAGTTTAGGGTCGCAGAATGAGCAGTTCTTC.

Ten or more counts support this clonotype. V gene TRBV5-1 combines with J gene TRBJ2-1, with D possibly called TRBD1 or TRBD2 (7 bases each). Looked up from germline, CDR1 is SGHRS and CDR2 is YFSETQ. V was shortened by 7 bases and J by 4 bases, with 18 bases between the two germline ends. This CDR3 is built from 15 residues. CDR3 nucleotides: TGCGCCAGCGGGAGGGGGCTAGCCGATTACAATGAGCAGTTCTTC. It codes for CASGRGLADYNEQFF.

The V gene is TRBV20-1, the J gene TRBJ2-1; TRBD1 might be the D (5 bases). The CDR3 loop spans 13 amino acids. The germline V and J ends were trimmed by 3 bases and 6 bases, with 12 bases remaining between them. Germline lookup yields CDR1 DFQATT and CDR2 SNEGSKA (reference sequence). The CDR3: CSASSGQGNEQFF. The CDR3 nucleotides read TGCAGTGCTAGTTCTGGGCAGGGCAATGAGCAGTTCTTC.

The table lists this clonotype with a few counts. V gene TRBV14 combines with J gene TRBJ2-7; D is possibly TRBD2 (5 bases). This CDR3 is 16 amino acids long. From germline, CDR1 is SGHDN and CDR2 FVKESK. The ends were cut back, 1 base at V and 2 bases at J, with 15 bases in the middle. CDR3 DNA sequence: TGTGCCAGCAGCCAAGGGTCTCGGACTGGTACCTACGAGCAGTACTTC. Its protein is CASSQGSRTGTYEQYF. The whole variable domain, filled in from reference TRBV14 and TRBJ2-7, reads EAGVTQFPSHSVIEKGQTVTLRCDPISGHDNLYWYRRVMGKEIKFLLHFVKESKQDESGMPNNRFLAERTGGTYSTLKVQPAELEDSGVYFCASSQGSRTGTYEQYFGPGTRLTVT.

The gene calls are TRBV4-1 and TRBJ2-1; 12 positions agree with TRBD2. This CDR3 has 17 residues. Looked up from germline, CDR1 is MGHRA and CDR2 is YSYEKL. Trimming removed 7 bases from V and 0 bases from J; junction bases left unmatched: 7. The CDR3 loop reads CASKRLAGESSYNEQFF. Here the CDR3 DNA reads TGCGCCAGCAAGAGACTAGCGGGAGAGAGCTCCTACAATGAGCAGTTCTTC.

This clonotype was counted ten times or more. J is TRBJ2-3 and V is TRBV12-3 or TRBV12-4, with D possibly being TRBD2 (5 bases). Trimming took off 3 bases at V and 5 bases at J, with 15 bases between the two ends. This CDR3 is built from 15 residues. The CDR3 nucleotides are TGTGCCAGCAGTTTTCTAGCCTGGGAAGAAGATACGCAGTATTTT. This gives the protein CASSFLAWEEDTQYF.

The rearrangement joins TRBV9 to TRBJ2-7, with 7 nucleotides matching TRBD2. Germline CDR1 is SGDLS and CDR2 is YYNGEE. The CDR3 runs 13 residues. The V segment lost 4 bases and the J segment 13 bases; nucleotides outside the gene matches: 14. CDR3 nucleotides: TGTGCCAGCAGCCCGGGGACCCTCCCGGGACTATACTTC. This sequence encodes CASSPGTLPGLYF. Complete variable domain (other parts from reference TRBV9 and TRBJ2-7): DSGVTQTPKHLITATGQRVTLRCSPRSGDLSVYWYQQSLDQGLQFLIQYYNGEERAKGNILERFSAQQFPDLHSELNLSSLELGDSALYFCASSPGTLPGLYFGPGTRLTVT.

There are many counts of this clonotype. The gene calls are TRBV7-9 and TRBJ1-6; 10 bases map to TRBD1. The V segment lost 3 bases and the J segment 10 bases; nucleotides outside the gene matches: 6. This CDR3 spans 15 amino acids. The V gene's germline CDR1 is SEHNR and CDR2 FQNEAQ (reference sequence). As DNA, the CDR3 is TGTGCCAGCAGCTTCGGGACAGGGGATGACTCACCCCTCCACTTT. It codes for CASSFGTGDDSPLHF. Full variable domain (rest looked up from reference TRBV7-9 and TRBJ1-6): DTGVSQNPRHKITKRGQNVTFRCDPISEHNRLYWYRQTLGQGPEFLTYFQNEAQLEKSRLLSDRFSAERPKGSFSTLEIQRTEQGDSAMYLCASSFGTGDDSPLHFGNGTRLTVT.

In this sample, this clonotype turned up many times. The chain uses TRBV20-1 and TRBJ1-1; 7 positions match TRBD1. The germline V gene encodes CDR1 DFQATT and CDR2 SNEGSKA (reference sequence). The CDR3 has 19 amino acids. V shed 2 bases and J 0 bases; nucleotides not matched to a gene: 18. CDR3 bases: TGCAGTGCTAGACTTCTCACCCTAGGGACAGCCAGGATGAACACTGAAGCTTTCTTT. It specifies CSARLLTLGTARMNTEAFF.